The 14 T cell receptor beta chains given below trace back to one sample, sequenced in a study of shared clonotypes between healthy human individuals. Profiling relied on immunoSEQ multiplex PCR, and the TCRdb table lists in-frame clones only, not all of them. This table has 2 million to 2.5 million clones, under 97% appearing once. What was sequenced was naive CD4+ T cells sorted from blood. The subset: CD45RA+ positively selected. The receptors originated from a man younger than 35 in good health.

This clone was seen a single time. The rearrangement joins TRBV6-6 to TRBJ1-2; TRBD1 aligns across 7 bases. With 7 bases clipped from V and 4 bases from J, the junction kept 9 bases outside the gene matches. The germline CDR1 and CDR2 sequences are MNHNY and SVGAGI (reference sequence). The CDR3 runs 14 residues. The CDR3, as DNA: TGTGCCAGCAATGACAGGGCCGGCGCCTATGGCTACACCTTC. Its translation is CASNDRAGAYGYTF.

V usage is TRBV4-2 and J usage is TRBJ1-2; D unresolved. V was trimmed by 0 bases and J by 4 bases, leaving 15 bases between them. CDR3 length: 16 amino acids. Germline lookup yields CDR1 LGHNA and CDR2 YNFKEQ. The CDR3 sequence is CASSQEGVELVYGYTF. CDR3 sequence (DNA): TGTGCCAGCAGCCAAGAAGGAGTGGAGTTAGTCTATGGCTACACCTTC.

V is TRBV28 and J is TRBJ1-3; 10 nucleotides align to TRBD1. J gave up 3 bases and V 7 bases, and 6 bases lay outside the gene matches. The germline gives CDR1 MDHEN, CDR2 SYDVKM. The CDR3 totals 15 residues. CDR3 coding DNA: TGTGCCAGCAACCCGACAGGGGGCGTTGGAAACACCATATATTTT. This encodes CASNPTGGVGNTIYF.

V and J are TRBV19 and TRBJ1-3, with D unresolved. V was shortened by 5 bases and J by 0 bases, with 11 bases between the two germline ends. From germline, CDR1 is LNHDA and CDR2 SQIVND (reference sequence). The CDR3 covers 15 residues. The CDR3: CASSGGLSSGNTIYF. The CDR3 DNA reads as TGTGCCAGTAGTGGAGGGCTATCCTCTGGAAACACCATATATTTT. Supplemented by reference TRBV19 and TRBJ1-3, the full variable domain reads DGGITQSPKYLFRKEGQNVTLSCEQNLNHDAMYWYRQDPGQGLRLIYYSQIVNDFQKGDIAEGYSVSREKKESFPLTVTSAQKNPTAFYLCASSGGLSSGNTIYFGEGSWLTVV.

The rearrangement joins TRBV4-1 to TRBJ2-3; a weak D match, TRBD2 (6 bases). V was trimmed by 4 bases and J by 5 bases, leaving 13 bases between them. This CDR3 has 14 residues. CDR1 and CDR2 (germline): MGHRA, YSYEKL. This CDR3 reads CASSPGLRGDTQYF. The CDR3 nucleotides are TGCGCCAGCAGCCCGGGACTGCGGGGAGATACGCAGTATTTT.

The chain joins TRBV7-2 to TRBJ2-7, with TRBD2 identical over 9 bases. Germline assignment: CDR1 SGHTA and CDR2 FQGNSA. After removal of 7 bases from V and 4 bases from J, the junction contained 2 bases not matched to a gene. This CDR3 spans 12 amino acids. The CDR3 nucleotides are TGTGCCAGCACGGCGGGGGGGTACGAGCAGTACTTC. Translating it yields CASTAGGYEQYF.

The genes are TRBV27 and TRBJ1-2; the D gene is possibly TRBD1 (6 bases). Germline CDR1 reads MNHEY; CDR2 reads SMNVEV (reference sequence). The CDR3 length is 14 residues. The V end was cut by 3 bases, the J end by 8 bases, with 16 bases between. CDR3 nucleotides: TGTGCCAGCAGTTTCCGTGCAGGGGAAGGGGGCTACACCTTC. Its translation: CASSFRAGEGGYTF.

Notes on this clone: A junction end diverges from the germline sequence, so it may reflect a read error. This chain joins TRBV11-2 and TRBJ2-2, with D possibly being TRBD2 (5 bases). Germline CDR1 reads SGHAT; CDR2 reads FQNNGV. The CDR3 spans 13 residues. CDR3 coding DNA: TGTGCCAGCAAAAAGCGGAACCCCGGGGAGCTGTTTTTT. It codes for CASKKRNPGELFF.

The genes are TRBV6-6 and TRBJ2-5; no clear D. V was cut by 3 bases and J by 7 bases, with 6 bases left in between. Per germline, CDR1 MNHNY and CDR2 SVGAGI (reference sequence). This CDR3 has 11 residues. For the CDR3, the DNA is TGTGCCAGCAGTTATTCGGTGACCCAGTACTTC. This translates into CASSYSVTQYF.

V is TRBV4-1 and J is TRBJ1-6; D remains unclear. CDR1 MGHRA and CDR2 YSYEKL come from the germline V gene. V lost 1 base to trimming and J lost 7 bases, with 11 bases between them. The CDR3 sequence is 15 residues long. The CDR3 sequence is CASSQGEASNSPLHF. CDR3 coding DNA: TGCGCCAGCAGCCAAGGTGAGGCTTCGAATTCACCCCTCCACTTT.

V gene TRBV5-1 combines with J gene TRBJ2-1; 8 bases map to TRBD2. CDR1 is SGHRS and CDR2 is YFSETQ in the germline V gene. The CDR3 is 15 amino acids. V shed 6 bases and J 3 bases; nucleotides not matched to a gene: 8. CDR3 protein: CASTTRLAHYNEQFF. The CDR3 DNA follows: TGCGCCAGCACTACCCGACTAGCGCACTACAATGAGCAGTTCTTC.

The chain has TRBV7-2 and TRBJ2-5, with unresolved D. Trimming pared 5 bases from V and 7 bases from J, leaving 11 bases between. This CDR3 region has 12 residues. In germline, CDR1 is SGHTA, CDR2 FQGNSA. DNA for the CDR3: TGTGCCAGCAGCCCCCCCTCCTCGACCCAGTACTTC. Translated: CASSPPSSTQYF.

CDR3 nucleotides: TGTGCCAGCAAGGGCAGGATTAACTATGGCTACACCTTC. It encodes CASKGRINYGYTF. V usage is TRBV9 and J usage is TRBJ1-2; D is unclear. This CDR3 spans 13 amino acids. Germline CDR1 is SGDLS and CDR2 is YYNGEE. The V end lost 6 bases, the J end lost 1 base, and 10 bases lay between the germline ends. Using reference TRBV9 and TRBJ1-2 for the parts outside the CDR3, the full variable domain is DSGVTQTPKHLITATGQRVTLRCSPRSGDLSVYWYQQSLDQGLQFLIQYYNGEERAKGNILERFSAQQFPDLHSELNLSSLELGDSALYFCASKGRINYGYTFGSGTRLTVV.

The chain joins TRBV18 to TRBJ2-7; D might be TRBD1 (7 bases). The V gene lost 2 bases and the J gene lost 4 bases, with 18 bases spanning the gap. This CDR3 spans 16 amino acids. CDR1 and CDR2 (germline): KGHSH, LQKENI. CDR3: CASSPSGGTASYEQYF. The CDR3, as DNA: TGTGCCAGCTCACCAAGCGGAGGGACAGCTTCATACGAGCAGTACTTC.